The source of this T cell receptor (beta chain) is a study of cytomegalovirus exposure and HLA in healthy donors. The study, taken as a whole, reports: Across HLA loci, a later analysis found differing TCR association rates, with DRB1 most and HLA-C fewest.

Primers: 60 Vbeta forward and 13 Jbeta reverse. Method: immunoSEQ multiplex PCR; TCRdb's copy keeps in-frame clones and lacks some. The specimen's table records 160,000 or so clones. CDR1 and CDR2 from the germline V gene are MRHNA and SNTAGT. Trimming cost V 2 bases and J 4 bases, with 9 bases left between them. This CDR3 spans 14 amino acids. Notes on this clone: The antigen is not known.

The sequencing input was PBMCs. The sequence derives from a man aged 30-40 years in good health and CMV-seronegative. This chain uses TRBV6-4 with TRBJ1-3; possible D gene TRBD1, 6 bases. This CDR3 is CASSDPGQGNTIYF. The CDR3 region has the DNA TGTGCCAGCAGTGACCCAGGACAGGGAAACACCATATATTTT.